What follows is one T cell receptor beta chain and its context. The sample holds a few counts of this clonotype. What this receptor recognizes is not known. No per-base quality is available; no much larger clone lies one base away. The data were taken from a study of human T cells and chemical hapten exposure (dated by TCRdb to the early 2020s). At the level of the whole study: For sensitization, 2% DPC in acetone was applied to an approximately 2 cm by approximately 2 cm area of upper inner arm skin. Throughout the roughly 25-week study period, patients were also given weekly therapeutic DPC doses on the scalp. Patch testing was performed on the upper back with Finn chambers containing 0.01% DPC, and the patch tests were scored after 6 days according to International Contact Dermatitis Research Group standards. The mostly female patient cohort included alopecia areata with under or over 50% scalp involvement, alopecia totalis and alopecia universalis. Libraries were pooled for sequencing, and per-sample TCR yields varied mainly because of small differences in library volumes within the pool. This study followed changes in the peripheral blood TCR repertoire in vivo during primary and secondary sensitization of alopecia patients to the hapten diphenylcyclopropenone (DPC). Patient blood was sampled pre-sensitization (week 0) and at 2, 6 and about 24 weeks after DPC sensitization. For TCR sequencing, blood came from some 31 alopecia patients at anywhere from one to four time points (pre-sensitization, 2, 6 and 24 weeks).

The receptor library was made with RACE. Sequencing took place on a NextSeq 500. During library preparation, unique molecular identifiers were attached to individual cDNA molecules so that TCRs could be counted in a quantitative, reproducible way. Each blood RNA sample was used to sequence both TCR alpha and TCR beta chains. Regarding the original processing steps: A median of approximately 96,000 TCRs per sample was observed, with a range of about 23,224 to 700,000. V, J and CDR3 annotation of the TCR reads was carried out using the Decombinator software suite. For the PS versus PT1 abundance plots, all samples were subsampled to the same number of TCRs (28,000). TCRs were defined as expanded if absent before sensitization and observed at least eight times at the 2-week time point. Using fastp at Q25 and MiXCR, TCRdb reprocessed the public reads and kept productive beta chains. Records with the same CDR3 protein are collapsed into one entry carrying the most frequent genes and DNA. The V and J calls and clone size are TCRdb's, not the authors'. Present in this sample are 95,000 to 150,000 distinct CDR3 sequences, 13% of which were seen just once. Jointly, the top ten make up roughly 2.8% of the sample.

The time point label here, explained by the study, means: pre-sensitization, week 0. The intended sense of this specimen's treatment or condition label: therapeutic diphenylcyclopropenone sensitization with weekly scalp DPC. Blood at each patch-test visit was drawn before the patch test was applied. Patients were considered eligible if aged 18 to 70, diagnosed with alopecia and deemed suitable for DPC therapy, and patients were excluded if pregnant. Unfractionated whole blood was collected in Tempus Blood RNA tubes, and total RNA was extracted from that blood. Taken from the germline V gene, the CDR1 and CDR2 loops are SGHRS and YFSETQ. Trimming removed 5 bases from V and 1 base from J; the gene matches leave 7 bases unexplained. The CDR3 sequence holds 15 residues, the cysteine and phenylalanine included. Only CDR3 DNA is held: 45 bases, read in frame from base 1. General findings and caveats noted by the study authors: DPC sensitization did not change the number of TCRs with a frequency above 1 in 1000, and there was no evidence of changes in global repertoire structure. A positive correlation was found between the number of PT1 expanded TCRs and patch test score, with significance reached at thresholds 8, 16 and 32 but not 4. Because all patients had alopecia, a presumed autoimmune disease, the immune response of the patients might differ from that of healthy individuals. Compared with pre-sensitization or healthy control sets, expanded TCRs formed significantly more large CDR3 similarity clusters, which is consistent with antigen-driven responses. After repeated subsampling, the strength of the expansion versus patch-test correlation and the threshold at which it became significant changed.

The TCR comes from a woman aged 18 to 35 with alopecia areata. Some clones in this sample may be carry-over from other donors' samples. The chain employs TRBV5-1 and TRBJ2-7, and 9 junction bases match TRBD2. This sample comprised whole blood, obtained in connection with sensitization to the hapten diphenylcyclopropenone (DPC). The CDR3 corresponds to CASRPGLAPSYEQYF. The nucleotides are TGCGCCAGCAGACCGGGACTAGCTCCTTCCTACGAGCAGTACTTC.